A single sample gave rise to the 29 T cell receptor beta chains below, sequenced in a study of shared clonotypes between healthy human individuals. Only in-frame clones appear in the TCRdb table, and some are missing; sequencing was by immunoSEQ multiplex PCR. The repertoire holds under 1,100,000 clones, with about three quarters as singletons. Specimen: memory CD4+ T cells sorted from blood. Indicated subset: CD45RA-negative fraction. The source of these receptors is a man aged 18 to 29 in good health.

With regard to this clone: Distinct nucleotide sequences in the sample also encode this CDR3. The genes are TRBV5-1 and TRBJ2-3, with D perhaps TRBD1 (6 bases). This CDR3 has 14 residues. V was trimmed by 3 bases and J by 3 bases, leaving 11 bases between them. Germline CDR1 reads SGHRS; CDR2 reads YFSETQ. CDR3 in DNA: TGCGCCAGCAGCTGGTCGGACAGTACAGATACGCAGTATTTT. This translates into CASSWSDSTDTQYF.

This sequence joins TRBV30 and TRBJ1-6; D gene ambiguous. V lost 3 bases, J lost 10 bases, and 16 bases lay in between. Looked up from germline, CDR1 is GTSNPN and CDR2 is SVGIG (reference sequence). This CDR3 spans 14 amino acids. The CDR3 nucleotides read TGTGCCTGGAGATTTGACGGGAACGTCTCACCCCTCCACTTT. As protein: CAWRFDGNVSPLHF.

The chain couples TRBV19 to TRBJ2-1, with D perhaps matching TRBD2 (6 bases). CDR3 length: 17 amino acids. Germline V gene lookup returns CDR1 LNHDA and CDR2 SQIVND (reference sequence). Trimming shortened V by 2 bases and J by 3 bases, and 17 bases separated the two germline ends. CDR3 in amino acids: CASSIFPLADVYNEQFF. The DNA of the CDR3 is TGTGCCAGTAGTATATTCCCCTTAGCGGACGTCTACAATGAGCAGTTCTTC.

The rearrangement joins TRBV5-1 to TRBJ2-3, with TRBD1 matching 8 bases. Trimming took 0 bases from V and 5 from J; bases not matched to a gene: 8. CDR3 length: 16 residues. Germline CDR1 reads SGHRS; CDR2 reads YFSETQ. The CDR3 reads CASSLGAGTGRDTQYF. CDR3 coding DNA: TGCGCCAGCAGCTTGGGGGCCGGGACAGGAAGAGATACGCAGTATTTT.

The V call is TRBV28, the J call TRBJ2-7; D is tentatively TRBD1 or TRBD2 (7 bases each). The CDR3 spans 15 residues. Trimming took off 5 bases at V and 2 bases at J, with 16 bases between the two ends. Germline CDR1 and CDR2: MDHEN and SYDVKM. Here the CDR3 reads CASSAHRGGTYEQYF. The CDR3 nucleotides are TGTGCCAGCAGTGCCCACAGGGGAGGGACCTACGAGCAGTACTTC.

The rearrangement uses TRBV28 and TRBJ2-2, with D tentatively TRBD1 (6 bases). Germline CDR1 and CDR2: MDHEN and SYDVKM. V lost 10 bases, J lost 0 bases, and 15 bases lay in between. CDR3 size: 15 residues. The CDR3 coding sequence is TGTGCCATCCTCGGGGCAGGGGCGAACACCGGGGAGCTGTTTTTT. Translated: CAILGAGANTGELFF.

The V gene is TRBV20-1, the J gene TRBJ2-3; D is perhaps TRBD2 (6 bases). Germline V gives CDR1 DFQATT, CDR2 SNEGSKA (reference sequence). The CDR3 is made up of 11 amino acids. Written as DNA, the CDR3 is TGCATGCTGACGGGGGAAGATACGCAGTATTTT. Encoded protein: CMLTGEDTQYF.

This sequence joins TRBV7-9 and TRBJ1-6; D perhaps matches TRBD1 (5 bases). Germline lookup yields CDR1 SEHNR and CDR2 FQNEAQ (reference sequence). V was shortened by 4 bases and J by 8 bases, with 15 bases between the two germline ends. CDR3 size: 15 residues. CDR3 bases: TGTGCCAGCAGCTCTTGGGGCAGCGGGGATTCACCCCTCCACTTT. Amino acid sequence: CASSSWGSGDSPLHF.

CDR3 amino acids: CASSLGVQPGELFF. CDR3 nucleotides: TGCGCCAGCAGCCTTGGAGTGCAGCCCGGGGAGCTGTTTTTT. The rearrangement links TRBV5-1 to TRBJ2-2, with D unresolved. This CDR3 has 14 residues. The germline V and J ends were trimmed by 4 bases and 6 bases, with 13 bases remaining between them. The germline CDR1 and CDR2 sequences are SGHRS and YFSETQ.

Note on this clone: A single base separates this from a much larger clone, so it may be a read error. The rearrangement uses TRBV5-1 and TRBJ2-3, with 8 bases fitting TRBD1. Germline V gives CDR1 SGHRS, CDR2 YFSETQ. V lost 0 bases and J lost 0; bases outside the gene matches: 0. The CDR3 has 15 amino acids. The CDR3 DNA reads TGCGCCAGCAGCTTGGGGGACAGGAGCACAGATACGCAGTATTTT. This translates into CASSLGDRSTDTQYF.

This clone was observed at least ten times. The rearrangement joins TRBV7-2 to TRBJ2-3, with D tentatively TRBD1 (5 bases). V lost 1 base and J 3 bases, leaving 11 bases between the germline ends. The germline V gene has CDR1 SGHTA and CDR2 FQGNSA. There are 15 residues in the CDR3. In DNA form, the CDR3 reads TGTGCCAGCAGCTTAGGTAGGGGTCCGACAGATACGCAGTATTTT. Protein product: CASSLGRGPTDTQYF. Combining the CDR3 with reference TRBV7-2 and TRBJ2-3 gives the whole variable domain GAGVSQSPSNKVTEKGKDVELRCDPISGHTALYWYRQSLGQGLEFLIYFQGNSAPDKSGLPSDRFSAERTGGSVSTLTIQRTQQEDSAVYLCASSLGRGPTDTQYFGPGTRLTVL.

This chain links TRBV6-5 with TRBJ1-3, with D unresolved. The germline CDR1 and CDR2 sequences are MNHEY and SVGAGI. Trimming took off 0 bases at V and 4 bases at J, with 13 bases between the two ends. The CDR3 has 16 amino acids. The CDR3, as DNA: TGTGCCAGCAGTTACTCGAGAGGCACGCGAGGAAACACCATATATTTT. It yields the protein CASSYSRGTRGNTIYF.

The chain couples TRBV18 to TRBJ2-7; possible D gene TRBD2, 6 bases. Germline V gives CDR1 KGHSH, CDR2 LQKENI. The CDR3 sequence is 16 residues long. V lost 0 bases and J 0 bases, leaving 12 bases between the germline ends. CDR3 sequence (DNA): TGTGCCAGCTCACCACCGATGTTCGGGAGCTCCTACGAGCAGTACTTC. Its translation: CASSPPMFGSSYEQYF.

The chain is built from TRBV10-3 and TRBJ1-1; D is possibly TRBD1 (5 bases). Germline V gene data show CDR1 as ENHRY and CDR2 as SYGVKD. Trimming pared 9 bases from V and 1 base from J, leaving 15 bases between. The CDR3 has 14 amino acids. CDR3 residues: CAIGSGEGNTEAFF. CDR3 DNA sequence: TGTGCCATAGGGTCGGGGGAAGGGAACACTGAAGCTTTCTTT.

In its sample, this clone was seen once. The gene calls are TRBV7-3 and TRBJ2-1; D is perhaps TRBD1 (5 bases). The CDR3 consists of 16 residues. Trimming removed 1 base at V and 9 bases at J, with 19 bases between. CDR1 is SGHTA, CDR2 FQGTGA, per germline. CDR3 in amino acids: CASSLIPQGGSSEQFF. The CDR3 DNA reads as TGTGCCAGCAGCTTAATCCCCCAGGGCGGTTCGAGTGAGCAGTTCTTC.

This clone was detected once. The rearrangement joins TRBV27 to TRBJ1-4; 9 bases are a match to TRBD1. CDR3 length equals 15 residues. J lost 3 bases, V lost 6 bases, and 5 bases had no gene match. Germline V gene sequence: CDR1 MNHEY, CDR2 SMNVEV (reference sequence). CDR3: CASRGTGYPNEKLFF. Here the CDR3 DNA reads TGTGCCAGCAGGGGGACAGGGTACCCTAATGAAAAACTGTTTTTT.

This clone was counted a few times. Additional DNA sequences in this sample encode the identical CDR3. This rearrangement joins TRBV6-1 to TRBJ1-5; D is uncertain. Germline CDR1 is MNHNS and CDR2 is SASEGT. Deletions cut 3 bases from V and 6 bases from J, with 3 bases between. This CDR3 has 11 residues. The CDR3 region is CASSEAQPQHF. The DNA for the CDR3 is TGTGCCAGCAGTGAGGCTCAGCCCCAGCATTTT.

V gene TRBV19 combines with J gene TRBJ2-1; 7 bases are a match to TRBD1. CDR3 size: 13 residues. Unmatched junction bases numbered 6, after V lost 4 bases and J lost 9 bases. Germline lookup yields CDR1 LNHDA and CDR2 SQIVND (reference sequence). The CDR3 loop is CASSTVRQGEQFF. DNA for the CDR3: TGTGCCAGTAGTACCGTGAGACAGGGTGAGCAGTTCTTC. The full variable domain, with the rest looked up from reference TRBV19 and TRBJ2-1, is DGGITQSPKYLFRKEGQNVTLSCEQNLNHDAMYWYRQDPGQGLRLIYYSQIVNDFQKGDIAEGYSVSREKKESFPLTVTSAQKNPTAFYLCASSTVRQGEQFFGPGTRLTVL.

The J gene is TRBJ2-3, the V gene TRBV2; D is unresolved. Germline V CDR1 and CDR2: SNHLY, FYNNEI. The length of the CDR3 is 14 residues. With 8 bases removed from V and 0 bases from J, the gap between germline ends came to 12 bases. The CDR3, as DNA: TGTGCCAGCGCCGATACAACTAGCACAGATACGCAGTATTTT. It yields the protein CASADTTSTDTQYF.

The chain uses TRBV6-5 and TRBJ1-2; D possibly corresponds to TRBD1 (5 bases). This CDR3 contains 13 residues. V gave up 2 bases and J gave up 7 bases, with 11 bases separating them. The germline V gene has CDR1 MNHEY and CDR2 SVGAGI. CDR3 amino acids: CASSYGGSGGYTF. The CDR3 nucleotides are TGTGCCAGCAGTTACGGGGGTTCTGGTGGCTACACCTTC.

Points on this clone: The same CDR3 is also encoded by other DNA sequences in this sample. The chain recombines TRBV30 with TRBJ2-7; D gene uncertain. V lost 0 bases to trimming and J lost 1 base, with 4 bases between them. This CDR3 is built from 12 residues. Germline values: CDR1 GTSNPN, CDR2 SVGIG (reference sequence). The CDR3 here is CAWSVSSYEQYF. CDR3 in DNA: TGTGCCTGGAGTGTATCATCCTACGAGCAGTACTTC.

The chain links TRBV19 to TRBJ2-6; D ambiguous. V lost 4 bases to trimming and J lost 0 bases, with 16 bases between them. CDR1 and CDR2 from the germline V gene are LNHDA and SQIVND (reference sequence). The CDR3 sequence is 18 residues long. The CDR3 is CASSKGGHAGSGANVLTF. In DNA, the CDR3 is TGTGCCAGTAGTAAGGGCGGTCACGCCGGCTCTGGGGCCAACGTCCTGACTTTC.

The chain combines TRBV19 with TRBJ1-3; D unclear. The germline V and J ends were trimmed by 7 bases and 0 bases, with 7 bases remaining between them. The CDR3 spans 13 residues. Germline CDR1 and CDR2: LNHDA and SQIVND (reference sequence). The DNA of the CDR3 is TGTGCCAGTAAAGTTTTCTCTGGAAACACCATATATTTT. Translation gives CASKVFSGNTIYF.

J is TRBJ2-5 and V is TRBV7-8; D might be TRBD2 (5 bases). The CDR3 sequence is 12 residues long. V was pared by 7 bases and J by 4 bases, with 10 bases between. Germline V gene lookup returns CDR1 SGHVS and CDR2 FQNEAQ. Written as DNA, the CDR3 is TGTGCCAGCAACGAAGGGAGAGAGACCCAGTACTTC. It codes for CASNEGRETQYF. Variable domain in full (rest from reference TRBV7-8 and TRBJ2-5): GAGVSQSPRYKVAKRGQDVALRCDPISGHVSLFWYQQALGQGPEFLTYFQNEAQLDKSGLPSDRFFAERPEGSVSTLKIQRTQQEDSAVYLCASNEGRETQYFGPGTRLLVL.

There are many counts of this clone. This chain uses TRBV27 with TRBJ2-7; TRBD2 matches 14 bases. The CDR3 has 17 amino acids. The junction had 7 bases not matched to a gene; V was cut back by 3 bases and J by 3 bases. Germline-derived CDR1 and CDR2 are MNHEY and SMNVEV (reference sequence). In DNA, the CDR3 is TGTGCCAGCAGTTTTCAATCAGGACTAGCGGGGGGCTACGAGCAGTACTTC. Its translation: CASSFQSGLAGGYEQYF.

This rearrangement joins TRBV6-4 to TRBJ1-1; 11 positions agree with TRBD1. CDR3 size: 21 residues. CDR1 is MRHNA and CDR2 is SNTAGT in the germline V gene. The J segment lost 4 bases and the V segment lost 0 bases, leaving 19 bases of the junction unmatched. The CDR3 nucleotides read TGTGCCAGCAGTGACTCGGTAGGGGACAGGGGGACTCTTATGTATGGCACTGAAGCTTTCTTT. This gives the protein CASSDSVGDRGTLMYGTEAFF.

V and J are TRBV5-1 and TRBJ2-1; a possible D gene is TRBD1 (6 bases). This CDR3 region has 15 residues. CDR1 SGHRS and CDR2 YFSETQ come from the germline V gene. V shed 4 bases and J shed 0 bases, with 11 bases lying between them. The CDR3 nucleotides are TGCGCCAGCAGCGCACCGGACAGCTCCTACAATGAGCAGTTCTTC. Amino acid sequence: CASSAPDSSYNEQFF.

In DNA form, the CDR3 reads TGCGCCAGCAGCTCCGGACAGGGGTTAAGCGCGGAGACCCAGTACTTC. As protein: CASSSGQGLSAETQYF. The chain is built from TRBV5-1 and TRBJ2-5, with 9 bases fitting TRBD1. The CDR3 has 16 residues. The germline CDR1 and CDR2 sequences are SGHRS and YFSETQ. V trimming: 3 bases; J trimming: 5 bases; junction bases outside the gene matches: 11.

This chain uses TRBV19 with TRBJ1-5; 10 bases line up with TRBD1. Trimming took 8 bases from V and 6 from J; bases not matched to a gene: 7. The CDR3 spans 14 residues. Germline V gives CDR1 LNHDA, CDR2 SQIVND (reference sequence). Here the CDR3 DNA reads TGTGCCAGTTGGGACAGGGGAGGAAGTCAGCCCCAGCATTTT. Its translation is CASWDRGGSQPQHF.